A single sample gave rise to the 30 T cell receptor beta chains below, sequenced in a study of tumor-infiltrating lymphocytes in primary liver carcinoma. From around 530 ng of total RNA, TCR beta-specific cDNA was reverse-transcribed using a constant-region primer. ARM-PCR, slightly modified, supplied the TCR beta libraries through three nested multiplex PCR rounds. Primers for the first two PCR rounds were TRBV1-TRBV30 forward primers and a C-beta reverse primer (roughly 10 cycles per round). TCRdb reprocessed the multiplex PCR reads via MiXCR and lists one record per CDR3 protein. The sample includes about 210,000 distinct CDR3 sequences, around 85% of them seen just once. Co-extracting RNA and DNA was done with about 20-33 mg of unsorted bulk tissue as input. Source material: tumor tissue from primary liver carcinoma. Receptors originate from a middle-aged man with primary liver carcinoma and hepatitis B virus infection.

Notes on this clonotype: The germline gene is not matched at one end of the junction; a read error may be the cause. The chain couples TRBV4-1 to TRBJ1-1, with a weak D call TRBD1 (5 bases). This CDR3 has 15 residues. Germline assignment: CDR1 MGHRA and CDR2 YSYEKL. CDR3 region: CTSSQPSTLGTETFF. In DNA, the CDR3 is TGCACCAGCAGCCAACCCTCAACCCTCGGGACTGAAACTTTCTTT.

The chain joins TRBV29-1 to TRBJ1-2; 8 bases are a match to TRBD1. V shed 6 bases, J shed 10 bases, and the junction held 7 bases outside the gene matches. Germline assignment: CDR1 SQVTM and CDR2 ANQGSEA. This CDR3 spans 11 amino acids. The CDR3: CSVGQATNYTF. In DNA, the CDR3 is TGCAGCGTGGGACAGGCAACAAACTACACCTTC.

For this clonotype: At one end, the junction sequence differs from germline, possibly due to a read error. The chain combines TRBV6-5 with TRBJ1-4; TRBD1 matches 11 bases. This CDR3 is built from 18 residues. Per germline, CDR1 MNHEY and CDR2 SVGAGI. The CDR3 sequence: CASIYSGGTGGKNEELFF. In DNA, the CDR3 is TGTGCCAGCATTTACTCAGGAGGGACAGGGGGGAAAAATGAAGAACTGTTTTTT.

This sequence joins TRBV29-1 and TRBJ2-7; the D gene could be TRBD1 or TRBD2 (5 bases each). The CDR3 is 16 residues long. Per the germline V gene, CDR1 is SQVTM and CDR2 is ANQGSEA. V was trimmed by 7 bases and J by 10 bases, leaving 32 bases between them. CDR3 region: CSAMTSGTGTPYNQYF. In nucleotides, the CDR3 is TGCAGCGCCATGACATCCGGGACCGGCACTCCCTACAACCAGTACTTC.

Points on this clonotype: One base away lies a much larger clone, so this may be a sequencing read error. The rearrangement links TRBV10-3 to TRBJ1-6, with D perhaps TRBD1 (5 bases). CDR3 length: 12 residues. Trimming stripped 5 bases from V and 8 bases from J, with 7 bases between. Germline CDR1 reads ENHRY; CDR2 reads SYGVKD. Written as DNA, the CDR3 is TGTGCCATCAGTCTGGGGGATTCACCCCTCCACTTT. Translation: CAISLGDSPLHF.

With regard to this clonotype: Germline is not matched at one junction end, which may reflect a read error. The chain links TRBV6-1 to TRBJ1-2, with D tentatively TRBD1 (6 bases). The CDR3 totals 14 residues. Germline V gives CDR1 MNHNS, CDR2 SASEGT. The CDR3 is CASITTAGDYAYTF. In DNA form, the CDR3 reads TGTGCCAGCATCACAACGGCAGGGGACTATGCCTACACCTTC.

On this clonotype: It is likely a read error, because the conserved phenylalanine at the end of the CDR3 is missing. The chain recombines TRBV6-1 with TRBJ2-3, with TRBD2 identical over 7 bases. The CDR3 has 14 amino acids. Trimming cost V 4 bases and J 4 bases; bases outside gene matches: 5. Germline V gives CDR1 MNHNS, CDR2 SASEGT. The CDR3 is CASSAGGSSDTQYY. DNA for the CDR3: TGTGCCAGCAGTGCAGGCGGGAGCTCAGATACGCAGTATTAT.

For this clonotype: Germline and junction disagree at one end, which may indicate a read error. The genes are TRBV29-1 and TRBJ2-7, with D tentatively TRBD1 or TRBD2 (5 bases each). This CDR3 has 15 amino acids. Looked up from germline, CDR1 is SQVTM and CDR2 is ANQGSEA. The DNA of the CDR3 is TGCAGCCTTGAAGATCGGGGCCGGGACTCCTACGAGCAGTACTTC. Amino acids: CSLEDRGRDSYEQYF.

The V call is TRBV29-1, the J call TRBJ1-4, with D perhaps matching TRBD1 (6 bases). The CDR3 is 13 residues long. The germline gives CDR1 SQVTM, CDR2 ANQGSEA. The V gene lost 7 bases and the J gene lost 8 bases, with 17 bases spanning the gap. CDR3 coding DNA: TGCAGCGCCAGGGTTCAGGGGAGAGAAAAACTGTTTTTT. This codes for CSARVQGREKLFF.

Regarding this clonotype: Relative to the germline gene, one junction end is altered; a read error may explain this. The V call is TRBV5-5, the J call TRBJ2-7; 8 bases agree with TRBD2. The CDR3 contains 16 residues. The V gene's germline CDR1 is SGHKS and CDR2 YYEKEE (reference sequence). The CDR3 nucleotides are TGTGCCAGCAGCTTGGTCATAGGAGCGGGAGTATGGGGGCAGTACTTT. Translating it yields CASSLVIGAGVWGQYF.

This clonotype was found once. A read error may produce the germline difference seen at one junction end. The chain couples TRBV14 to TRBJ2-1, with a possible D match to TRBD2 (6 bases). The V gene's germline CDR1 is SGHDN and CDR2 FVKESK. The CDR3 is 13 amino acids. The CDR3 here is CASSPREIGEQFF. DNA for the CDR3: TGCGCCAGCAGCCCCCGGGAGATCGGGGAGCAGTTCTTC.

This clonotype came up many times. The chain combines TRBV28 with TRBJ1-1, with a weak D call TRBD1 (5 bases). The CDR3 has 13 amino acids. Trimming took off 10 bases at V and 1 base at J, with 13 bases between the two ends. Germline CDR1 reads MDHEN; CDR2 reads SYDVKM. CDR3 in DNA: TGTGCCACCCGCCAGGGCGGGAACACTGAAGCTTTCTTT. This encodes CATRQGGNTEAFF.

A remark on this clonotype: The CDR3 end shows no conserved phenylalanine or tryptophan, and so a read error is likely. This chain's CDR3 is CASSSDWYEGTQYY. The CDR3 DNA reads TGCGCCAGCAGCTCCGACTGGTACGAGGGTACGCAGTATTAT. The rearrangement links TRBV7-8 to TRBJ2-3; D may be TRBD2 (5 bases). The germline V gene encodes CDR1 SGHVS and CDR2 FQNEAQ. The CDR3 is 14 amino acids.

At least ten counts were recorded for this clonotype. J is TRBJ2-7 and V is TRBV5-4, with D possibly being TRBD2 (5 bases). This CDR3 region has 15 residues. Between the trimmed V and J ends, which lost 3 bases and 0 bases, there was a span of 13 bases. The germline V gene encodes CDR1 SGHNT and CDR2 YYREEE (reference sequence). The CDR3 protein is CASSSPGGSSYEQYF. In DNA form, the CDR3 reads TGTGCCAGCAGCTCCCCGGGTGGGAGCTCCTACGAGCAGTACTTC. Using reference TRBV5-4 and TRBJ2-7 for the parts outside the CDR3, the full variable domain is ETGVTQSPTHLIKTRGQQVTLRCSSQSGHNTVSWYQQALGQGPQFIFQYYREEENGRGNFPPRFSGLQFPNYSSELNVNALELDDSALYLCASSSPGGSSYEQYFGPGTRLTVT.

This clonotype showed up just once. The junction differs from germline at one of its ends, possibly a read error. The chain uses TRBV11-2 and TRBJ2-7; D is ambiguous. Germline V gene data show CDR1 as SGHAT and CDR2 as FQNNGV. The CDR3 consists of 12 residues. The CDR3 sequence is CVSILPGKEQYF. The CDR3 DNA reads TGTGTCAGCATCTTGCCCGGTAAGGAGCAGTACTTC.

To note about this clonotype: Since the CDR3 does not end with the conserved phenylalanine or tryptophan, this likely comes from a read error. No DNA is shown, since the ends of the CDR3 on it are uncertain; the CDR3 is the one TCRdb lists. The chain carries TRBV29-1 and TRBJ2-5. 12 amino acids form the CDR3, both terminal residues included. Germline loops: CDR1 SQVTM, CDR2 ANQGSEA. The CDR3 is CSVLVRSETQHS.

Points on this clonotype: A read error may produce the germline difference seen at one junction end. This chain joins TRBV6-1 and TRBJ2-1, with TRBD1 matching 7 bases. Germline V gives CDR1 MNHNS, CDR2 SASEGT. This CDR3 has 15 amino acids. As DNA, the CDR3 is TGTGCCAGCAGTGAACAACAGGGGACCTACAATGAGCAGTTTTTC. As protein: CASSEQQGTYNEQFF.

Regarding this clonotype: One junction end does not reproduce the germline sequence, and a read error may be involved. The rearrangement links TRBV11-2 to TRBJ2-7; D is perhaps TRBD2 (6 bases). Germline V lookup: CDR1 SGHAT, CDR2 FQNNGV. There are 12 residues in the CDR3. CDR3 nucleotide sequence: TGTGCCAGCTGCTTAGCGGTCTGCAAGCAGTACTTC. Translated: CASCLAVCKQYF. The variable domain in full, completed from reference TRBV11-2 and TRBJ2-7, reads EAGVAQSPRYKIIEKRQSVAFWCNPISGHATLYWYQQILGQGPKLLIQFQNNGVVDDSQLPKDRFSAERLKGVDSTLKIQPAKLEDSAVYLCASCLAVCKQYFGPGTRLTVT.

The chain recombines TRBV6-5 with TRBJ2-1; D not resolved. Germline V gene sequence: CDR1 MNHEY, CDR2 SVGAGI. Trimming left V 9 bases short and J 4 bases short, with 22 bases between. The CDR3 length is 16 residues. CDR3 loop: CASSSRAPVAYNEQFF. In DNA, the CDR3 is TGTGCCAGTAGCTCACGGGCCCCCGTGGCGTACAATGAGCAGTTCTTC.

Of note for this clonotype: One junction end disagrees with the germline gene, perhaps due to a read error. This chain connects TRBV28 to TRBJ2-1; 9 bases are shared with TRBD2. This CDR3 is built from 15 residues. Germline V CDR1 and CDR2: MDHEN, SYDVKM. This CDR3 is CASRNSGSSYNKQFF. CDR3 bases: TGTGCCAGCAGAAATAGCGGGAGTTCCTACAATAAGCAGTTCTTC.

On this clonotype: Because it lacks the conserved phenylalanine or tryptophan at the end, this CDR3 is likely a read error. CDR3 in amino acids: CASSLQDRAHEQYL. CDR3 nucleotide sequence: TGTGCCAGCAGCCTCCAGGATAGGGCCCACGAGCAGTACTTA. The chain employs TRBV6-2 or TRBV6-3 and TRBJ2-7; D remains unclear. Germline loops: CDR1 MNHEY, CDR2 SVGEGT. Trimming stripped 6 bases from V and 5 bases from J, with 17 bases between. The CDR3 spans 14 residues.

Comment on this clonotype: The CDR3 does not end in the conserved phenylalanine or tryptophan, so this is likely a read error. This CDR3 reads CASIRDRPTNEKLFL. In DNA, the CDR3 is TGCGCCAGTATTCGCGACAGACCGACTAATGAAAAACTGTTTCTT. V is TRBV5-1 and J is TRBJ1-4, with D possibly TRBD1 on 5 matching bases. V gave up 8 bases and J gave up 2 bases, with 16 bases separating them. The CDR3 extends over 15 amino acids. CDR1 and CDR2 (germline): SGHRS, YFSETQ.

CDR3: CASSPPGLTRNTQYF. As DNA, the CDR3 is TGTGCCAGCAGCCCTCCCGGGTTGACCAGAAATACTCAGTACTTC. V and J are TRBV28 and TRBJ2-4; D is ambiguous. Germline CDR1 and CDR2: MDHEN and SYDVKM. The CDR3 is 15 residues long. Trimming left V 6 bases short and J 12 bases short, with 24 bases between.

Worth noting for this clonotype: An end of the junction differs from the germline gene, which may be a read error. The chain combines TRBV4-1 with TRBJ2-1; tentatively, D is TRBD2 (5 bases). CDR1 and CDR2 (germline): MGHRA, YSYEKL. The CDR3 covers 17 residues. CDR3 nucleotides: TGCGCCAGCAACCAGGAACTGGAGGTCCATCCCTACAATGAGCGGTTCTTC. It specifies CASNQELEVHPYNERFF.

About this clonotype: This may come from a read error, since a much larger clone is one base off. The chain joins TRBV28 to TRBJ2-3, with 10 bases fitting TRBD2. In germline, CDR1 is MDHEN, CDR2 SYDVKM. Germline trimming cut 2 bases from V and 3 bases from J; bases unmatched to any gene: 8. The CDR3 is made up of 17 amino acids. CDR3 DNA sequence: TGTGCCAGCAGTTTACGGATGCTAGCGGGAGCTACAGATACGCAGTATTTT. Translating it yields CASSLRMLAGATDTQYF.

This clonotype is medium-sized by share. The V gene is TRBV12-3 or TRBV12-4, the J gene TRBJ1-2; the D gene is possibly TRBD1 (6 bases). The ends were cut back, 2 bases at V and 8 bases at J, with 12 bases in the middle. This CDR3 is 13 amino acids long. The CDR3 protein is CASSLTGLVGYTF. The CDR3, as DNA: TGTGCCAGCAGTTTAACAGGGCTAGTCGGCTACACCTTC.

Of note for this clonotype: Because it lacks the conserved phenylalanine or tryptophan at the end, this CDR3 is likely a read error. This CDR3 is CIVGGGTVMNTIYS. As DNA, the CDR3 is TGCATCGTTGGGGGGGGGACAGTGATGAACACAATATATTCT. J is TRBJ1-3 and V is TRBV29-1, with 7 bases identical to TRBD1. CDR1 and CDR2 (germline): SQVTM, ANQGSEA. The CDR3 is made up of 14 amino acids.

Note on this clonotype: Here the CDR3 omits its conserved ending phenylalanine or tryptophan, so a read error is the likely source. V is TRBV11-1 and J is TRBJ2-3; tentatively, D is TRBD2 (5 bases). The germline gives CDR1 SGHAT, CDR2 FQDESV (reference sequence). CDR3 size: 15 residues. CDR3 sequence (DNA): TGTGCTAGCAGTTTGCCGAGGGAGAGCCCAGATATGCAGTATTAT. Its protein product is CASSLPRESPDMQYY.

About this clonotype: A junction boundary mismatches the germline segment, possibly from a read error. The rearrangement joins TRBV5-1 to TRBJ2-7, with no clear D. The CDR3 loop spans 15 amino acids. The germline gives CDR1 SGHRS, CDR2 YFSETQ. CDR3: CPSSLGRMSFYEQYF. The CDR3 DNA is TGCCCCAGCAGCTTGGGTCGGATGAGCTTCTACGAGCAGTACTTC.

As concerns this clonotype: An end of the junction differs from the germline gene, which may be a read error. V and J are TRBV11-3 and TRBJ1-5, with D perhaps matching TRBD1 (5 bases). Germline V CDR1 and CDR2: SGHNT, YENEEA. The CDR3 consists of 15 residues. This CDR3 reads CASSLDLGVDQPHRF. The CDR3 DNA sequence: TGTGCCAGCAGCTTAGATCTGGGGGTGGATCAGCCCCATCGTTTT. The full variable domain, completed using reference TRBV11-3 and TRBJ1-5, is EAGVVQSPRYKIIEKKQPVAFWCNPISGHNTLYWYLQNLGQGPELLIRYENEEAVDDSQLPKDRFSAERLKGVDSTLKIQPAELGDSAVYLCASSLDLGVDQPHRFGDGTRLSIL.